The rows below give T cell receptor beta chains drawn from one sample of a study of OX40 agonist ivuxolimab in advanced cancers. TCRdb keeps only in-frame clones here, not all; method: immunoSEQ multiplex PCR. The sample lists approximately 100,000 clones; 70% to 90% were seen once. The input for sequencing was CD4+ or CD8+ T cells sorted from blood, taken in a trial of the OX40 agonist ivuxolimab. These receptors all stem from an adult with an advanced solid tumor such as melanoma, head and neck, liver or kidney cancer. Each CDR3 is given with its conserved first and last residue. Fields, in order: J gene, clone size, V gene, D gene, CDR3 DNA, CDR3 protein. The D gene is left open where the match is weak. Clone size, where shown, is once, few, many, or a class for clones that have expanded.

j_gene: TRBJ2-1
abundance: -
v_gene: TRBV27
d_gene: -
CDR3nt: TGTGCCAGCAGTTTCCTCCTAGATGGCAATGAGCAGTTCTTC
CDR3aa: CASSFLLDGNEQFF

j_gene: TRBJ2-1
abundance: -
v_gene: TRBV7-9
d_gene: TRBD2
CDR3nt: TGTGCCAGCAGAACAAATAGCGGGAGAGTACTGGGCACCTACAATGAGCAGTTCTTC
CDR3aa: CASRTNSGRVLGTYNEQFF

j_gene: TRBJ2-2
abundance: -
v_gene: TRBV7-8
d_gene: -
CDR3nt: TGTGCCAGCAGCCCAGCCAGGGTCACCGGGGAGCTGTTTTTT
CDR3aa: CASSPARVTGELFF

j_gene: TRBJ2-7
abundance: -
v_gene: TRBV7-2
d_gene: -
CDR3nt: TGTGCCAGCAGCCAACTTTCAAGGATCTACGAGCAGTACTTC
CDR3aa: CASSQLSRIYEQYF

j_gene: TRBJ1-5
abundance: -
v_gene: TRBV2
d_gene: -
CDR3nt: TGTGCCAGCAGTCCAGGGGAGATTCAGCCCCAGCATTTT
CDR3aa: CASSPGEIQPQHF

j_gene: TRBJ1-2
abundance: once
v_gene: TRBV28
d_gene: -
CDR3nt: TGTGCCAGCCAATCCTTACCGCTAAACTATGGCTACACCTTC
CDR3aa: CASQSLPLNYGYTF

j_gene: TRBJ1-1
abundance: few
v_gene: TRBV28
d_gene: -
CDR3nt: TGTGCCAGCAGTTTTTTGATCGGGAGGACTGACGAGAACACTGAAGCTTTCTTT
CDR3aa: CASSFLIGRTDENTEAFF

j_gene: TRBJ2-1
abundance: -
v_gene: TRBV30
d_gene: -
CDR3nt: TGTGCCTGGAGTCCAGGGGCCAATGAGCAGTTCTTC
CDR3aa: CAWSPGANEQFF

j_gene: TRBJ1-1
abundance: -
v_gene: TRBV18
d_gene: -
CDR3nt: TGTGCCAGCTCCAACGGGGGGAACACTGAAGCTTTCTTT
CDR3aa: CASSNGGNTEAFF

j_gene: TRBJ2-1
abundance: -
v_gene: TRBV7-9
d_gene: -
CDR3nt: TGTGCCAGCAGCTTAGCCGGGGCCGGAAGGGACCCCTACAATGAGCAGTTCTTC
CDR3aa: CASSLAGAGRDPYNEQFF

j_gene: TRBJ2-2
abundance: -
v_gene: TRBV5-1
d_gene: TRBD2
CDR3nt: TGCGCCAGCAGCAATCGACTAGCGGGAGTTGGCGGGGAGCTGTTTTTT
CDR3aa: CASSNRLAGVGGELFF

j_gene: TRBJ2-1
abundance: -
v_gene: TRBV19
d_gene: -
CDR3nt: TGTGCCAGTAGTACCCTAGTCAGGAATGAGCAGTTCTTC
CDR3aa: CASSTLVRNEQFF

j_gene: TRBJ2-1
abundance: -
v_gene: TRBV28
d_gene: -
CDR3nt: TGTGCCAGCAGACTAGAGTCCGGGGAGCAGTTCTTC
CDR3aa: CASRLESGEQFF

j_gene: TRBJ2-5
abundance: -
v_gene: TRBV2
d_gene: -
CDR3nt: TGTGCCAGCAGTGAACAGGGCAGGGGTGGAGAGACCCAGTACTTC
CDR3aa: CASSEQGRGGETQYF

j_gene: TRBJ2-6
abundance: -
v_gene: TRBV9
d_gene: TRBD2
CDR3nt: TGTGCCAGCAGCGCCTACCGTTATAGCGGGGGCTCTGGGGCCAACGTCCTGACTTTC
CDR3aa: CASSAYRYSGGSGANVLTF

j_gene: TRBJ1-6
abundance: -
v_gene: TRBV4-3
d_gene: -
CDR3nt: TGCGCCAGCAGTCAAGATCTAGGGAATTCACCCCTCCACTTT
CDR3aa: CASSQDLGNSPLHF

j_gene: TRBJ2-7
abundance: -
v_gene: TRBV7-2
d_gene: -
CDR3nt: TGTGCCAGCAGCTTACTTAACGAGCAGTACTTC
CDR3aa: CASSLLNEQYF

j_gene: TRBJ2-7
abundance: -
v_gene: TRBV7-2
d_gene: TRBD2
CDR3nt: TGTGCCAGCAGGAATAGTGCCCTAGGGAGGGTGCAGTACTTC
CDR3aa: CASRNSALGRVQYF

j_gene: TRBJ2-6
abundance: -
v_gene: TRBV5-3
d_gene: -
CDR3nt: TGTGCCAGAAGCTTGGGAGTTGGGGCCAACGTCCTGACTTTC
CDR3aa: CARSLGVGANVLTF

j_gene: TRBJ2-3
abundance: -
v_gene: TRBV11-3
d_gene: -
CDR3nt: TGTGCCAGCAGCTTATACCCCACAGATACGCAGTATTTT
CDR3aa: CASSLYPTDTQYF

j_gene: TRBJ1-1
abundance: -
v_gene: TRBV19
d_gene: TRBD1
CDR3nt: TGTGCCAGTAGTATAGCAGGGGGCACACCAGAAGCTTTCTTT
CDR3aa: CASSIAGGTPEAFF

j_gene: TRBJ2-1
abundance: -
v_gene: TRBV30
d_gene: -
CDR3nt: TGTGCCTGGAGTGTACCGGACTTCAACAATGAGCAGTTCTTC
CDR3aa: CAWSVPDFNNEQFF

j_gene: TRBJ1-2
abundance: -
v_gene: TRBV9
d_gene: -
CDR3nt: TGTGCCAGCAGCGTAGGTACGAACTATGGCTACACCTTC
CDR3aa: CASSVGTNYGYTF

j_gene: TRBJ2-1
abundance: -
v_gene: TRBV9
d_gene: -
CDR3nt: TGTGCCAGCAGCGTATTTCCCATGCGCGGATTCGATGAGCAGTTCTTC
CDR3aa: CASSVFPMRGFDEQFF

j_gene: TRBJ1-2
abundance: -
v_gene: TRBV10-2
d_gene: -
CDR3nt: TGCGCCAGCAGTGAAAGGTCGGGAGGCTACACCTTC
CDR3aa: CASSERSGGYTF

j_gene: TRBJ2-1
abundance: once
v_gene: TRBV2
d_gene: TRBD2
CDR3nt: TGTGCCAGCAGTCCCGGGACTAGCGGGAGGGCCTCCTACAATGAGCAGTTCTTC
CDR3aa: CASSPGTSGRASYNEQFF

j_gene: TRBJ2-7
abundance: once
v_gene: TRBV7-9
d_gene: TRBD1
CDR3nt: TGTGCCAGCAGCGCCCCGGGACAGGTCTCCTACGAGCAGTACTTC
CDR3aa: CASSAPGQVSYEQYF

j_gene: TRBJ2-3
abundance: -
v_gene: TRBV13
d_gene: TRBD2
CDR3nt: TGTGCCAGCAGCCCCACGGGGACTAGCGGAGAGGGGTCTAGCACAGATACGCAGTATTTT
CDR3aa: CASSPTGTSGEGSSTDTQYF

j_gene: TRBJ2-7
abundance: -
v_gene: TRBV5-8
d_gene: TRBD1
CDR3nt: TGTGCCAGCAGCTTTAGACAGGGTCCTACGTACGAGCAGTACTTC
CDR3aa: CASSFRQGPTYEQYF

j_gene: TRBJ2-2
abundance: -
v_gene: TRBV6-1
d_gene: TRBD1
CDR3nt: TGTGCCAGCAGTGAAGCGGGACAGAGGGTCGGGGAGCTGTTTTTT
CDR3aa: CASSEAGQRVGELFF

j_gene: TRBJ1-1
abundance: few
v_gene: TRBV5-6
d_gene: TRBD1
CDR3nt: TGTGCCAGCAGCCCAGAGACAGGGGAGGCAGCTTTCTTT
CDR3aa: CASSPETGEAAFF

j_gene: TRBJ1-2
abundance: -
v_gene: TRBV30
d_gene: -
CDR3nt: TGTGTCCGGGACGCCCCGAACTATGGCTACACCTTC
CDR3aa: CVRDAPNYGYTF

j_gene: TRBJ1-2
abundance: -
v_gene: TRBV6-1
d_gene: -
CDR3nt: TGTGCCAGCAGTGAAGCGGGGGGAGATGGCTACACCTTC
CDR3aa: CASSEAGGDGYTF

j_gene: TRBJ1-6
abundance: -
v_gene: TRBV18
d_gene: TRBD1
CDR3nt: TGTGCCAGCTCATCCGCTCAGGGGGCAGGGTCACCCCTCCACTTT
CDR3aa: CASSSAQGAGSPLHF

j_gene: TRBJ2-1
abundance: -
v_gene: TRBV30
d_gene: -
CDR3nt: TGTGCCTGGAGTCTCTACAATGAGCAGTTCTTC
CDR3aa: CAWSLYNEQFF

j_gene: TRBJ1-3
abundance: -
v_gene: TRBV19
d_gene: -
CDR3nt: TGTGCCAGTAGTATAGGAGGAGGGAACACCATATATTTT
CDR3aa: CASSIGGGNTIYF

j_gene: TRBJ2-7
abundance: -
v_gene: TRBV10-3
d_gene: -
CDR3nt: TGTGCCATCAGTTCGGGACCCGGGTACTCCTACGAGCAGTACTTC
CDR3aa: CAISSGPGYSYEQYF

j_gene: TRBJ2-5
abundance: -
v_gene: TRBV5-4
d_gene: TRBD2
CDR3nt: TGTGCCAGCAGCCCCGGGACTAGCCGAGGGGCGGAGACCCAGTACTTC
CDR3aa: CASSPGTSRGAETQYF

j_gene: TRBJ1-5
abundance: -
v_gene: TRBV11-2
d_gene: -
CDR3nt: TGTGCCAGCAGCCGGGACGGGATAGGAGGGCAACCCCAGCATTTT
CDR3aa: CASSRDGIGGQPQHF

j_gene: TRBJ1-6
abundance: -
v_gene: TRBV28
d_gene: -
CDR3nt: TGTGCCAGCAGGAAGACTAGGAATTCACCCCTCCACTTT
CDR3aa: CASRKTRNSPLHF

j_gene: TRBJ2-7
abundance: -
v_gene: TRBV4-2
d_gene: -
CDR3nt: TGTGCCAGCTCGGAAATTGCGGGTCCCTTATACGAGCAGTACTTC
CDR3aa: CASSEIAGPLYEQYF

j_gene: TRBJ1-2
abundance: -
v_gene: TRBV7-2
d_gene: -
CDR3nt: TGTGCCAGCAGCTTATGGGGAACAGGGAATTATGGCTACACCTTC
CDR3aa: CASSLWGTGNYGYTF

j_gene: TRBJ2-1
abundance: -
v_gene: TRBV7-9
d_gene: TRBD1
CDR3nt: TGTGCCAGCAGCCCTCGGGACAGGGCCTACAATGAGCAGTTCTTC
CDR3aa: CASSPRDRAYNEQFF

j_gene: TRBJ2-1
abundance: -
v_gene: TRBV28
d_gene: TRBD2
CDR3nt: TGTGCCAGCAGTTCCCTTTCTAGCGGGAGTTTAGCCGAGCAGTTCTTC
CDR3aa: CASSSLSSGSLAEQFF

j_gene: TRBJ1-5
abundance: -
v_gene: TRBV6-5
d_gene: -
CDR3nt: TGTGCCAGCAGTTACACAGGGAGCCGCAATCAGCCCCAGCATTTT
CDR3aa: CASSYTGSRNQPQHF